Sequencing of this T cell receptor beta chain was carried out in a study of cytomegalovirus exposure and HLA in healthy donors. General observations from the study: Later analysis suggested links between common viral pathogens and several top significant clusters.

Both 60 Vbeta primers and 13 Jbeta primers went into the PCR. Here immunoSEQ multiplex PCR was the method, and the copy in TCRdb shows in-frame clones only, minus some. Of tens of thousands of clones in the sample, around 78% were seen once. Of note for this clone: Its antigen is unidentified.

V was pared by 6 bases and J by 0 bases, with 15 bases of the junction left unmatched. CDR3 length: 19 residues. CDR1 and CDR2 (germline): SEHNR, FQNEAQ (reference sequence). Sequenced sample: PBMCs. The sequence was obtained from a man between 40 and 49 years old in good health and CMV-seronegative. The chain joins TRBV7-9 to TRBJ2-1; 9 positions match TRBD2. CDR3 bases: TGTGCCAGCAGATCGCAGCGGGAGGACCGCAAGAGCTCCTACAATGAGCAGTTCTTC. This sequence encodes CASRSQREDRKSSYNEQFF.